These 14 T cell receptor beta chains were all obtained from the same sample, sequenced in a study of regulatory T cells. Primers: 52 TRBV forward and 13 TRBJ reverse. Profiling relied on immunoSEQ multiplex PCR, and the TCRdb table lists in-frame clones only, not all of them. This sample has some 31,000 clones, with roughly 92% found just once. Study-wide points: Hydrophobic residues at CDR3 positions 6 and 7 were enriched in conventional CD4+ T cells of CD3G-deficient patients.

Their antigen targets remain unknown. The sequenced sample consisted of conventional CD4+ T cells sorted from blood. The receptors originated from a child aged 2-15 years with CD3G deficiency.

The rearrangement joins TRBV5-1 to TRBJ1-2, with a weak D call TRBD1 (5 bases). The germline V and J ends were trimmed by 0 bases and 6 bases, with 12 bases remaining between them. This CDR3 has 14 residues. Germline V gene lookup returns CDR1 SGHRS and CDR2 YFSETQ. The CDR3 bases are TGCGCCAGCAGCTTGGGGGGCCAGACGAATGGCTACACCTTC. Translation: CASSLGGQTNGYTF.

The rearrangement links TRBV6-1 to TRBJ1-4; D gene uncertain. Per germline, CDR1 MNHNS and CDR2 SASEGT. V shed 5 bases and J shed 7 bases, with 17 bases lying between them. CDR3 length: 15 amino acids. As DNA, the CDR3 is TGTGCCAGCAGTCGCGGGTTGCCCCTGGGTGAAAAACTGTTTTTT. Encoded protein: CASSRGLPLGEKLFF.

V and J are TRBV6-1 and TRBJ1-3; the D is unclear. The CDR3 covers 13 residues. CDR1 MNHNS and CDR2 SASEGT come from the germline V gene. Trimming cost V 0 bases and J 4 bases, with 4 bases left between them. The CDR3 DNA sequence: TGTGCCAGCAGTGAAGCGCAGGGAAACACCATATATTTT. Protein sequence: CASSEAQGNTIYF.

V gene TRBV7-8 combines with J gene TRBJ2-2, with a weak D call TRBD2 (6 bases). Germline V gives CDR1 SGHVS, CDR2 FQNEAQ. The V end lost 2 bases, the J end lost 5 bases, and 15 bases lay between the germline ends. This CDR3 comprises 16 residues. The CDR3: CASSLLGGVRTGELFF. CDR3 in DNA: TGTGCCAGCAGCTTATTGGGGGGAGTTAGGACCGGGGAGCTGTTTTTT.

The chain is built from TRBV5-1 and TRBJ2-1; no clear D gene. Germline CDR1 and CDR2: SGHRS and YFSETQ. V lost 4 bases and J 7 bases, leaving 12 bases between the germline ends. The CDR3 totals 13 residues. This CDR3 reads CASSGETENEQFF. For the CDR3, the DNA is TGCGCCAGCAGCGGAGAGACCGAAAATGAGCAGTTCTTC.

V usage is TRBV30 and J usage is TRBJ1-2; D is undetermined. V shed 1 base and J shed 9 bases, with 18 bases lying between them. The CDR3 runs 14 residues. Germline values: CDR1 GTSNPN, CDR2 SVGIG (reference sequence). CDR3 nucleotide sequence: TGTGCCTGGAGTGCTAGACGGCCGGGAATGAGCTACACCTTC. Its translation is CAWSARRPGMSYTF.

The chain recombines TRBV6-1 with TRBJ2-6; D unclear. Germline V lookup: CDR1 MNHNS, CDR2 SASEGT. V lost 6 bases to trimming and J lost 4 bases, with 13 bases between them. The CDR3 extends over 15 amino acids. CDR3 region: CASSPHSNGANVLTF. DNA of the CDR3: TGTGCCAGCAGCCCTCACAGTAACGGGGCCAACGTCCTGACTTTC.

The CDR3: CANQTGEEPQHF. Here the CDR3 DNA reads TGCGCCAACCAGACAGGGGAGGAGCCCCAGCATTTT. The chain links TRBV10-1 to TRBJ1-5; the match to TRBD1 covers 8 bases. Trimming took 10 bases from V and 8 from J; bases not matched to a gene: 7. The CDR3 is made up of 12 amino acids. CDR1 and CDR2 (germline): WNHNN, SYGVQD (reference sequence).

This chain uses TRBV7-8 with TRBJ2-7; TRBD1 matches at 11 bases. The CDR3 contains 15 residues. V shed 3 bases, J shed 4 bases, and the junction held 5 bases outside the gene matches. Germline CDR1 reads SGHVS; CDR2 reads FQNEAQ. CDR3 DNA sequence: TGTGCCAGCAGCTTTAGCAGGGACAGGGGGTACGAGCAGTACTTC. This translates into CASSFSRDRGYEQYF.

The chain links TRBV5-1 to TRBJ1-1; tentatively, D is TRBD1 (5 bases). This CDR3 has 14 amino acids. From germline, CDR1 is SGHRS and CDR2 YFSETQ. V lost 1 base to trimming and J lost 0 bases, with 7 bases between them. The CDR3 is CASSLTGLNTEAFF. For the CDR3, the DNA is TGCGCCAGCAGCTTGACAGGTCTGAACACTGAAGCTTTCTTT.

The CDR3 sequence: CASSRHRGHEQFF. CDR3 nucleotide sequence: TGTGCCAGCTCTAGGCATCGGGGTCATGAGCAGTTCTTC. This chain joins TRBV11-2 and TRBJ2-1, with D tentatively TRBD2 (5 bases). Germline lookup yields CDR1 SGHAT and CDR2 FQNNGV. The CDR3 consists of 13 residues. V shed 8 bases and J shed 8 bases, with 16 bases lying between them.

This clone was detected once. The rearrangement joins TRBV6-1 to TRBJ2-1, with D unresolved. CDR1 and CDR2 (germline): MNHNS, SASEGT. V shed 1 base and J shed 9 bases, with 10 bases lying between them. This CDR3 comprises 13 residues. The CDR3 DNA reads TGTGCCAGCAGTGAAGTCTATTGGGGTGAGCAGTTCTTC. Its translation is CASSEVYWGEQFF.

This clone was seen just once. This chain uses TRBV18 with TRBJ2-5, with a weak D call TRBD2 (5 bases). Trimming cost V 3 bases and J 4 bases, with 12 bases left between them. Germline V lookup: CDR1 KGHSH, CDR2 LQKENI. This CDR3 has 14 residues. This CDR3 is CASSPLGKVETQYF. The CDR3 DNA reads TGTGCCAGCTCACCCCTCGGGAAGGTAGAGACCCAGTACTTC.

This chain joins TRBV28 and TRBJ2-2; D not certain. This CDR3 has 15 amino acids. The germline CDR1 and CDR2 sequences are MDHEN and SYDVKM. Between the trimmed V and J ends, which lost 2 bases and 3 bases, there was a span of 10 bases. CDR3 residues: CASSLVSSYTGELFF. In DNA form, the CDR3 reads TGTGCCAGCAGTTTAGTCAGCTCCTACACCGGGGAGCTGTTTTTT.